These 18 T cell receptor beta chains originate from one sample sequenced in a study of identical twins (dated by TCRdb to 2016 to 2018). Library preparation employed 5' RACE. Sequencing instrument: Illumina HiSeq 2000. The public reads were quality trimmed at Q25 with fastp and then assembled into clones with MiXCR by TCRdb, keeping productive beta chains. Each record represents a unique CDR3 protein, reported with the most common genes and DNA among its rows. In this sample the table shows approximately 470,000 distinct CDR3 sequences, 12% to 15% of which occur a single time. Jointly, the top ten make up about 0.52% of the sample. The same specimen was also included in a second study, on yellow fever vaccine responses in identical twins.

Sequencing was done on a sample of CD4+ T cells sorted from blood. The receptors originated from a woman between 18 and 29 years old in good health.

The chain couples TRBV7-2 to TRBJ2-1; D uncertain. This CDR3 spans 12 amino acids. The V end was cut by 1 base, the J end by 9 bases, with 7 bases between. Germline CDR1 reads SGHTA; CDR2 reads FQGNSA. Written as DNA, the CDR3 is TGTGCCAGCAGCTTAGTCGCCACTGAGCAGTTCTTC. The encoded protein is CASSLVATEQFF.

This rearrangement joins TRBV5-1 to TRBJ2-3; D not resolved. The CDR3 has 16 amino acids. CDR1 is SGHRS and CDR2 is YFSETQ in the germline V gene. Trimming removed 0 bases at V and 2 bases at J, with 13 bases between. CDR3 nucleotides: TGCGCCAGCAGCTTGGGTCTAGGGCTGTACACAGATACGCAGTATTTT. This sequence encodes CASSLGLGLYTDTQYF.

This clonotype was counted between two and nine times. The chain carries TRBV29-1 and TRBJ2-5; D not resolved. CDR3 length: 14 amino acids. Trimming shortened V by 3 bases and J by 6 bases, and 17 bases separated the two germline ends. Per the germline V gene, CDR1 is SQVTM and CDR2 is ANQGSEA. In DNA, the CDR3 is TGCAGCGTTGAGTGGGCAGGTCCTTACCAGACCCAGTACTTC. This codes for CSVEWAGPYQTQYF.

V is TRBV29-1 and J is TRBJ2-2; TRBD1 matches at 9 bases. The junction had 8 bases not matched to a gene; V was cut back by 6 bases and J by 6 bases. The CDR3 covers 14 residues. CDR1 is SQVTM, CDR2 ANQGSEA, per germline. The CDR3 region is CSVFDRGNPGELFF. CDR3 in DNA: TGCAGCGTATTCGACAGGGGGAATCCCGGGGAGCTGTTTTTT.

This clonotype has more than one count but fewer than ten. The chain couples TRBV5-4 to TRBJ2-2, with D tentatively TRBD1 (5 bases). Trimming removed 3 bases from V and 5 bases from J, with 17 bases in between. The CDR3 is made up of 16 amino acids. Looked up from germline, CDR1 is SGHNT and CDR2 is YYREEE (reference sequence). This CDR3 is CASSSSLGQLTGELFF. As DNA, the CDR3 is TGTGCCAGCAGCTCCTCTTTGGGGCAGCTGACCGGGGAGCTGTTTTTT.

This chain's CDR3 is CASSLESPTSGGSYTQYF. CDR3 DNA: TGTGCCAGCAGCTTAGAAAGCCCTACTAGCGGGGGTTCCTATACGCAGTATTTT. The J gene is TRBJ2-3, the V gene TRBV11-2; TRBD2 matches 11 bases. The CDR3 spans 18 residues. Trimming at V came to 0 bases and at J to 7 bases, leaving 12 bases not matched to a gene. CDR1 is SGHAT and CDR2 is FQNNGV in the germline V gene.

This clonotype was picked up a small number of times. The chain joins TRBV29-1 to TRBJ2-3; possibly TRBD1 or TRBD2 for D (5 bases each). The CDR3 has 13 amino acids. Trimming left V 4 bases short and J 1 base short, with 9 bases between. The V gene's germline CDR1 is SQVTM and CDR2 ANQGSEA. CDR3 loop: CSVGMGGTDTQYF. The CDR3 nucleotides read TGCAGCGTTGGGATGGGGGGCACAGATACGCAGTATTTT.

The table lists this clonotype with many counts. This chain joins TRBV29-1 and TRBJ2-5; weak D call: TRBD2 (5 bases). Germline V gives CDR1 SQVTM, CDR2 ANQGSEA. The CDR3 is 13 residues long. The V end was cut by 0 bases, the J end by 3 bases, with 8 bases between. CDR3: CSVEDLGEETQYF. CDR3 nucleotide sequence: TGCAGCGTTGAAGATCTCGGGGAAGAGACCCAGTACTTC.

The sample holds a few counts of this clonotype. Here the CDR3 DNA reads TGTGCCAGCAGTGCAACTAGCTTCTACAATGAGCAGTTCTTC. Its translation: CASSATSFYNEQFF. The chain joins TRBV12-3 or TRBV12-4 to TRBJ2-1, with D possibly TRBD2 on 6 matching bases. The CDR3 runs 14 residues. The ends were cut back, 5 bases at V and 3 bases at J, with 11 bases in the middle.

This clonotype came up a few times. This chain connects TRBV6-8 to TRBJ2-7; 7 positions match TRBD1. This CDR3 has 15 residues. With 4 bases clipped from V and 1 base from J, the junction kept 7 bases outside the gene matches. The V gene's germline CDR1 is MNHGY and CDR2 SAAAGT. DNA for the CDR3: TGTGCCAGCAGTTGGGGACAGCCAGTATCCTACGAGCAGTACTTC. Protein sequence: CASSWGQPVSYEQYF.

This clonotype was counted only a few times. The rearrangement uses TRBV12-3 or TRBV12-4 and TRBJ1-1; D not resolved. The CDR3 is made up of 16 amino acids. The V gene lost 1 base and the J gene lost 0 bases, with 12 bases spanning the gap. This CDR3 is CASSLEQVPVNTEAFF. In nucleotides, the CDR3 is TGTGCCAGCAGTTTAGAGCAGGTCCCCGTGAACACTGAAGCTTTCTTT.

The CDR3 reads CATESGRGSRDTQYF. The CDR3 bases are TGTGCCACCGAGAGCGGGAGAGGGTCTCGGGATACGCAGTATTTT. The rearrangement joins TRBV6-1 to TRBJ2-3; 8 bases align to TRBD2. The CDR3 runs to 15 residues. V lost 10 bases to trimming and J lost 6 bases; unmatched junction nucleotides: 15. CDR1 is MNHNS and CDR2 is SASEGT in the germline V gene.

The CDR3 protein is CSATITGELFF. The CDR3 DNA follows: TGCAGTGCGACGATTACCGGGGAGCTGTTTTTT. The chain recombines TRBV20-1 with TRBJ2-2; D call uncertain. The V and J ends lost 6 bases and 5 bases respectively, with 7 bases between them. Per germline, CDR1 DFQATT and CDR2 SNEGSKA (reference sequence). The CDR3 is made up of 11 amino acids.

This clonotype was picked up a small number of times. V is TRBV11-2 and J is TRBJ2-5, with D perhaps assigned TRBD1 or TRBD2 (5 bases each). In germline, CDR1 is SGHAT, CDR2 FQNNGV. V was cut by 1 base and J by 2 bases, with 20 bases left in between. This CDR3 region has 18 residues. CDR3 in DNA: TGTGCCAGCAGCTTAGGACCCCAGGGACGCCCGCCTCAAGAGACCCAGTACTTC. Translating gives CASSLGPQGRPPQETQYF.

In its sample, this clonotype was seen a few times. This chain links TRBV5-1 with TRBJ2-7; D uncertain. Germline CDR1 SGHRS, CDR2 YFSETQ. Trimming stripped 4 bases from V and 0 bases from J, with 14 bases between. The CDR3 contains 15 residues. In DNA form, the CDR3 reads TGCGCCAGCAGCCCGATGACCGCGAGCTCCTACGAGCAGTACTTC. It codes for CASSPMTASSYEQYF. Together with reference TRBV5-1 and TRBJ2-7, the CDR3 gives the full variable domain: KAGVTQTPRYLIKTRGQQVTLSCSPISGHRSVSWYQQTPGQGLQFLFEYFSETQRNKGNFPGRFSGRQFSNSRSEMNVSTLELGDSALYLCASSPMTASSYEQYFGPGTRLTVT.

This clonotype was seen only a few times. The CDR3 nucleotides read TGCAGTGCTAGAGATCTTGGGGGGAGCGCATCACAAGAGACCCAGTACTTC. It encodes CSARDLGGSASQETQYF. The V gene is TRBV20-1, the J gene TRBJ2-5; a weak D match, TRBD2 (6 bases). V shed 0 bases and J shed 2 bases, with 19 bases lying between them. The CDR3 spans 17 residues. The germline gives CDR1 DFQATT, CDR2 SNEGSKA (reference sequence).

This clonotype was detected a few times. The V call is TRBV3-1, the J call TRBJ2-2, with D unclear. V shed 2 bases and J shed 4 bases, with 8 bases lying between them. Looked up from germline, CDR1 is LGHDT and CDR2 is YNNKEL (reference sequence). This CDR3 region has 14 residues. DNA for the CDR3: TGTGCCAGCAGCCAATGGTCCGGCACCGGGGAGCTGTTTTTT. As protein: CASSQWSGTGELFF.

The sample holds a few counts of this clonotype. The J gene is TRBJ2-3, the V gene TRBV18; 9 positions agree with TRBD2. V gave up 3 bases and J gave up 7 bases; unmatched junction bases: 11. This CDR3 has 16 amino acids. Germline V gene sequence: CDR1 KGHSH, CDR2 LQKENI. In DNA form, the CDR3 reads TGTGCCAGCTCACCCTCGCGGCGGGAGGGAACAAATACGCAGTATTTT. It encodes CASSPSRREGTNTQYF.